This T cell receptor beta chain stems from a study of blood T cell repertoires in COVID-19. Study overall: Samples came from the United States, Italy and Spain, spanning acute and convalescent COVID-19. T cells, B-cell-depleted T cells, or PBMCs provided the cDNA or gDNA that served as material.

The V end lost 6 bases, the J end lost 6 bases, and 18 bases lay between the germline ends. In germline, CDR1 is SNHLY, CDR2 FYNNEI. This CDR3 is 16 amino acids long. Clones were sequenced by immunoSEQ multiplex PCR, and TCRdb holds only the in-frame ones, with some missing. The sample records approximately 120,000 clones, about 90% being singletons. This clone was observed once. The receptor was derived from a woman aged 45-65 years who had recovered from COVID-19. Input material: peripheral blood. This sequence joins TRBV2 and TRBJ1-6; D not resolved. The CDR3 bases are TGTGCCAGCAGCCCTCTCGGGATCCCTCTTAATTCACCCCTCCACTTT. Its translation is CASSPLGIPLNSPLHF.